This T cell receptor (beta chain) comes out of a study of response to subunit inactivated influenza vaccine. Study results and caveats: Every seasonal influenza vaccination brings in few new T cells, the authors suggested.

Concerning this clonotype itself: Its antigen is not known.

This CDR3 is built from 15 residues. The V and J ends lost 4 bases and 9 bases, in that order; junction bases with no gene match: 8. Looked up from germline, CDR1 is SGHVS and CDR2 is FQNEAQ. TCRdb fed the RT-PCR reads into MiXCR, producing one record per CDR3 protein. The sample has fewer than 800,000 distinct CDR3 sequences, approximately 15% seen once. Sample: PBMCs from blood, taken less than 13 days after vaccination. The gene calls are TRBV7-8 and TRBJ2-1; TRBD2 matches at 11 bases. The clonotype was recovered from a man aged 45-60 years who received an inactivated influenza vaccine. CDR3 DNA: TGTGCCAGCAGCTCAATTAGCGGGAGGGCCGCTGAGCAGTTCTTC. As protein: CASSSISGRAAEQFF.